The clone carrying this T cell receptor beta chain was counted only a few times. CDR1 and CDR2 from the germline V gene are SGHTA and FQGNSA. V was trimmed by 1 base and J by 8 bases, leaving 8 bases between them. The CDR3 contains 12 residues. The time point is: sample taken at primary tumor resection. Whole RNA, isolated from tumor, nontumor lung or frozen PBMC, was sequenced without prior sorting. Donation came from roughly 72 patients with untreated early-stage non-small cell lung cancer. The sample belongs to a study of spatial heterogeneity in lung cancer. TCRdb passed the 5' RACE reads through MiXCR, listing each CDR3 protein once. The table lists approximately 92,000 distinct CDR3 sequences, over 9.5% of them singletons.

This sequence was found in a male donor with early-stage non-small cell lung cancer. This specimen consisted of PBMCs, obtained at surgery. The chain has TRBV7-2 and TRBJ1-1; D unresolved. The CDR3 loop is CASSLGRQEAFF. The CDR3 coding sequence is TGTGCCAGCAGCTTAGGCAGACAAGAAGCTTTCTTT.